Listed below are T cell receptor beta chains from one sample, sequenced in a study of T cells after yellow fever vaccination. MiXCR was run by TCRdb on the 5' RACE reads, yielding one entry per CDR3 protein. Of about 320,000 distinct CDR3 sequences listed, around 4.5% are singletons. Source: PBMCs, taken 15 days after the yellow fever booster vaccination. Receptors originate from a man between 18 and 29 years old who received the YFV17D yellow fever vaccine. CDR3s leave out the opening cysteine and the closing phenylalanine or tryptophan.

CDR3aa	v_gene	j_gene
ASSLIYRGRADTQY	TRBV7-6	TRBJ2-3
AISGGQSRGNTEAF	TRBV10-3	TRBJ1-1
ASSYQQGRETQY	TRBV6-5	TRBJ2-5
STLTGIYGYT	TRBV20-1	TRBJ1-2
ASDPTGGSTDTQY	TRBV7-2	TRBJ2-3
ASSKAGSGYTEAF	TRBV3-1	TRBJ1-1
ASSLMGRNTGELF	TRBV5-1	TRBJ2-2
ASSLWTGDNGYT	TRBV7-2	TRBJ1-2
ASSYHDPPGKETQY	TRBV6-2/TRBV6-3	TRBJ2-5
ASSSIEYTQY	TRBV6-5	TRBJ2-3
AIGLNSLAGGNNEQF	TRBV10-3	TRBJ2-1
ASRSELYYGYT	TRBV6-2/TRBV6-3	TRBJ1-2
ASSTQGDRDEQF	TRBV19	TRBJ2-1
ASSLTRGTDTQY	TRBV7-2	TRBJ2-3
ASSLIGGGSAEAF	TRBV7-9	TRBJ1-1
SVDLVFGTQY	TRBV29-1	TRBJ2-5
ASSLLVQPTGNTEAF	TRBV7-8	TRBJ1-1
ASSPMGSYTGANVLT	TRBV5-1	TRBJ2-6
ATDRDTDTQY	TRBV2	TRBJ2-3
ASSLGAPGTDTQY	TRBV12-3/TRBV12-4	TRBJ2-3
ASSLGGLAQY	TRBV12-3/TRBV12-4	TRBJ2-4
ASSSPLMSLVSYEQY	TRBV7-2	TRBJ2-7
ASSVGRNTEAF	TRBV9	TRBJ1-1
SARIRGLETQY	TRBV20-1	TRBJ2-5
ASSLEVYSNQPNH	TRBV7-2	TRBJ1-5
ASSPRQPGTGGPSNQPQH	TRBV18	TRBJ1-5
ASSLLGGNSYEQY	TRBV7-3	TRBJ2-7
ASSSETGHSPLH	TRBV5-1	TRBJ1-6
ASSRGGRTTDTQY	TRBV12-3/TRBV12-4	TRBJ2-3
ASSKTERGYYEQY	TRBV19	TRBJ2-7
ASSYSGQGNQPQH	TRBV6-5	TRBJ1-5
ASSPGQGFSPLH	TRBV12-3/TRBV12-4	TRBJ1-6
ASSFGQGGYSPLH	TRBV5-6	TRBJ1-6
ASSLFGRDRGSYNEQF	TRBV11-2	TRBJ2-1
ASATSSGGYDTQY	TRBV18	TRBJ2-3
ASSLAGGLDTDTQY	TRBV10-1	TRBJ2-3
ASSLDVSGTFNEQF	TRBV7-3	TRBJ2-1
ASSGGQGANEKLF	TRBV12-3/TRBV12-4	TRBJ1-4
ASSQPGEGADTQY	TRBV3-1	TRBJ2-3
ASSRPGRGSYEQY	TRBV13	TRBJ2-7
ASTKDRDGNQPQH	TRBV28	TRBJ1-5
ASSQDKGWDTQY	TRBV4-2	TRBJ2-3
ASSSTSTNSPLH	TRBV18	TRBJ1-6
SALSGGQDTQY	TRBV20-1	TRBJ2-3
ASSDPRGEVYGYT	TRBV25-1	TRBJ1-2